The sequence of this T cell receptor (beta chain) was determined in a study of T cell responses to AZD1222 COVID-19 vaccine. As for the study in general: Timing groups of about 4 and about 12 weeks for second doses were pooled.

The CDR3 contains 17 residues. Germline V gives CDR1 ENHRY, CDR2 SYGVKD. After removal of 6 bases from V and 0 bases from J, the junction contained 4 bases not matched to a gene. Using immunoSEQ multiplex PCR, the repertoire was profiled, and TCRdb retains in-frame clones only, with some absent. The repertoire holds about 120,000 clones, 80% to 90% seen once, with roughly 9% in the top ten. The material was peripheral blood, obtained on day 0 of AZD1222 vaccination. The clonotype comes from an adult in good health. J is TRBJ2-2 and V is TRBV10-3; 13 bases map to TRBD2. This CDR3 is CAIRGGLAGTNTGELFF. The CDR3 region has the DNA TGTGCCATCAGGGGGGGACTAGCGGGGACGAACACCGGGGAGCTGTTTTTT.